A single sample gave rise to the 9 T cell receptor beta chains below, sequenced in a study of blood T cell repertoires in COVID-19. Generated by immunoSEQ multiplex PCR, the TCRdb table keeps only in-frame clones and is missing some. Among some 320,000 clones listed, 85% to 90% were seen once. Input material: PBMCs or T cells enriched from blood (not recorded which). The receptor set was obtained from a woman aged 50 to 60 who had been exposed to COVID-19.

The sample holds one count of this clone. One end of the junction is discordant with germline, which a read error may explain. This sequence joins TRBV7-2 and TRBJ2-1; 8 nucleotides agree with TRBD2. From germline, CDR1 is SGHTA and CDR2 FQGNSA. This CDR3 has 13 residues. CDR3 sequence (DNA): TGTGCCAGCAGCCAGGGACTAGTCGGAATTCTGCTCTTC. Protein sequence: CASSQGLVGILLF.

This chain uses TRBV5-5 with TRBJ1-2; TRBD1 might be the D (6 bases). Germline loops: CDR1 SGHKS, CDR2 YYEKEE (reference sequence). CDR3 length: 15 residues. Trimming pared 6 bases from V and 0 bases from J, leaving 15 bases between. CDR3 in amino acids: CASKLQQGANYGYTF. Written as DNA, the CDR3 is TGTGCCAGCAAGCTTCAACAGGGAGCTAACTATGGCTACACCTTC.

This CDR3 reads CASSYLQTYEQYF. CDR3 in DNA: TGTGCCAGCAGTTACTTGCAGACCTACGAGCAGTACTTC. The chain uses TRBV6-2 or TRBV6-3 and TRBJ2-7, with no clear D. The V end was cut by 1 base, the J end by 2 bases, with 6 bases between. This CDR3 region has 13 residues. Per the germline V gene, CDR1 is MNHEY and CDR2 is SVGEGT.

CDR3 in amino acids: CASSQIDTSYEQYF. CDR3 bases: TGTGCCAGCAGCCAAATTGACACCTCCTACGAGCAGTACTTC. V gene TRBV4-2 combines with J gene TRBJ2-7; D gene ambiguous. This CDR3 is 14 amino acids long. V lost 2 bases to trimming and J lost 0 bases, with 8 bases between them. Germline lookup yields CDR1 LGHNA and CDR2 YNFKEQ.

The rearrangement joins TRBV28 to TRBJ1-2; 7 bases match TRBD1. V dropped 2 bases and J dropped 4; count of bases not matched to a gene: 7. The V gene's germline CDR1 is MDHEN and CDR2 SYDVKM. The CDR3 contains 15 residues. CDR3 region: CASSLGGTAIYGYTF. The CDR3 coding sequence is TGTGCCAGCAGTTTAGGCGGGACAGCGATCTATGGCTACACCTTC.

This clone was picked up one time. V is TRBV11-3 and J is TRBJ2-3; the match to TRBD2 covers 8 bases. The germline V gene encodes CDR1 SGHNT and CDR2 YENEEA. The CDR3 is made up of 15 amino acids. After removal of 4 bases from V and 4 bases from J, the junction contained 7 bases not matched to a gene. This CDR3 reads CASSYGPGGADTQYF. The CDR3 DNA sequence: TGTGCCAGCAGCTACGGGCCCGGGGGGGCAGATACGCAGTATTTT.

The chain couples TRBV28 to TRBJ2-4, with 11 bases aligning to TRBD2. Germline V gene sequence: CDR1 MDHEN, CDR2 SYDVKM. The CDR3 loop spans 14 amino acids. V gave up 5 bases and J gave up 12 bases; unmatched junction bases: 9. The CDR3 sequence: CASSPTSGVVSQYF. CDR3 nucleotide sequence: TGTGCCAGCAGTCCGACTAGCGGGGTAGTCTCTCAGTACTTC.

The chain couples TRBV10-3 to TRBJ2-7, with 9 bases identical to TRBD1. V was pared by 4 bases and J by 1 base, with 5 bases of the junction left unmatched. The length of the CDR3 is 15 residues. CDR1 is ENHRY, CDR2 SYGVKD, per germline. CDR3 sequence: CAISVGQGTSYEQYF. The CDR3 DNA is TGTGCCATCAGTGTCGGACAGGGGACTTCCTACGAGCAGTACTTC.

In its sample, this clone was seen a few times. The chain uses TRBV4-2 and TRBJ2-5; 8 nucleotides align to TRBD1. Germline CDR1 LGHNA, CDR2 YNFKEQ. Trimming removed 0 bases from V and 2 bases from J; junction bases left unmatched: 11. The CDR3 has 18 amino acids. The CDR3 spells CASSQEDWGDRIQETQYF. The CDR3 coding sequence is TGTGCCAGCAGCCAAGAGGACTGGGGGGACAGGATACAAGAGACCCAGTACTTC.